A few counts support the clone carrying this TCR beta chain. Following RNA extraction, reverse transcription yielded cDNA that acted as the sequencing template. The repertoire was sequenced with immunoSEQ multiplex PCR; TCRdb's copy has only in-frame clones and lacks some. The sample has roughly 40,000 clones, around 71% seen once. This entry is derived from a study of CD8+ T cells in alopecia areata. Germline CDR1 reads SGHRS; CDR2 reads YFSETQ. The CDR3 is made up of 14 amino acids. V was cut by 0 bases and J by 4 bases, with 7 bases left in between. Regarding treatment: oral pan-JAK inhibitor, 5-10 mg twice daily.

The TCR was taken from a human donor with alopecia areata. The sample was CD8+ T cells sorted from blood, taken at week 4, from a patient treated with tofacitinib. The chain couples TRBV5-1 to TRBJ2-2; unclear D gene. The CDR3 sequence is CASSLGGGTGELFF. The CDR3 nucleotides are TGCGCCAGCAGCTTGGGTGGCGGCACCGGGGAGCTGTTTTTT.